This TCR beta chain was profiled in a study of cytomegalovirus exposure and HLA in healthy donors. General study results and limits: Indistinguishable V segments such as TRBV6-2 and TRBV6-3 were excluded.

Trimming removed 4 bases from V and 3 bases from J; junction bases left unmatched: 10. The length of the CDR3 is 15 residues. From germline, CDR1 is SGHKS and CDR2 YYEKEE (reference sequence). A note on this clone: Its cognate antigen is unknown.

This PCR relied on a set of 60 Vbeta primers and 13 Jbeta primers. This table comes from immunoSEQ multiplex PCR, and its TCRdb copy is limited to in-frame clones, with some not included. The sample holds fewer than 100,000 clones, 78% seen once. The chain links TRBV5-5 to TRBJ2-7; 7 bases agree with TRBD1. The specimen was PBMCs. This TCR came from a male donor in good health and CMV-seropositive. CDR3 nucleotides: TGTGCCAGCAGCATCGGACAGGCGATCTACTACGAGCAGTACTTC. Protein sequence: CASSIGQAIYYEQYF.